This T cell receptor beta chain was sequenced in a study of T cell responses to AZD1222 COVID-19 vaccine. The repertoire was sequenced with immunoSEQ multiplex PCR; TCRdb's copy has only in-frame clones and lacks some. The table shows approximately 200,000 clones, with approximately 95% occurring only once. The length of the CDR3 is 15 residues. Germline CDR1 reads SGHTA; CDR2 reads FQGNSA. Trimming removed 1 base from V and 7 bases from J; junction bases left unmatched: 5. Sequenced here: peripheral blood, sampled 28 days after the second AZD1222 dose. J is TRBJ1-3 and V is TRBV7-2; 9 nucleotides match TRBD1. This TCR was recovered from an adult who received the AZD1222 COVID-19 vaccine. CDR3 sequence (DNA): TGTGCCAGCAGCTTAGGGACAGGGGTAGGGAACACCATATATTTT. Translating gives CASSLGTGVGNTIYF. The variable domain in full, with the rest retrieved from reference TRBV7-2 and TRBJ1-3, is GAGVSQSPSNKVTEKGKDVELRCDPISGHTALYWYRQSLGQGLEFLIYFQGNSAPDKSGLPSDRFSAERTGGSVSTLTIQRTQQEDSAVYLCASSLGTGVGNTIYFGEGSWLTVV.